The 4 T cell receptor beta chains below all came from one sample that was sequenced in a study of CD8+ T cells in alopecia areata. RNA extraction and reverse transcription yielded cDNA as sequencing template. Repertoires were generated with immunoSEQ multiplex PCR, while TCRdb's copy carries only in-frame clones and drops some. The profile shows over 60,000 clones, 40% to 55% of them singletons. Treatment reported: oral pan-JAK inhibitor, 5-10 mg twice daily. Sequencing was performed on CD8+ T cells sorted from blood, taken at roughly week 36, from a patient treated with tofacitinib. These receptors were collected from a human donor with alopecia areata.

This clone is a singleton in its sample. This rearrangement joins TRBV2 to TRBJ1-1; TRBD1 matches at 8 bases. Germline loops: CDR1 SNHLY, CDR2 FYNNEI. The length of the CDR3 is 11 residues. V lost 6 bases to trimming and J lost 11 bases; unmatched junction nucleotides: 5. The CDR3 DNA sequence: TGTGCCAGCAGGTCGGACAGGGTTGCTTTCTTT. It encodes CASRSDRVAFF.

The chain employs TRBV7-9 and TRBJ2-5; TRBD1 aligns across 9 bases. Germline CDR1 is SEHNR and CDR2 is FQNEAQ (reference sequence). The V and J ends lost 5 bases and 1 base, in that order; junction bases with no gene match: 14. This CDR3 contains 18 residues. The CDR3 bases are TGTGCCAGCAGCCCTACCCCGGGGACAGGGCAACCCCAAGAGACCCAGTACTTC. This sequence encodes CASSPTPGTGQPQETQYF.

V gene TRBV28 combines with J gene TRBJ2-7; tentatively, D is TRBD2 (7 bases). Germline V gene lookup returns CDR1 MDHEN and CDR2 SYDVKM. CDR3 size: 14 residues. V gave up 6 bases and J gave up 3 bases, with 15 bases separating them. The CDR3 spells CASSPRGLSYEQYF. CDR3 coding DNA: TGTGCCAGCAGCCCCAGGGGACTAAGCTACGAGCAGTACTTC.

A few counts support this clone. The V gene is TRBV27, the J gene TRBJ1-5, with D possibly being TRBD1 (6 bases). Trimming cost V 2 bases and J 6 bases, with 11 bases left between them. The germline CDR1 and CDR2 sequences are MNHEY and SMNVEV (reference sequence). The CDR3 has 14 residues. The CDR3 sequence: CASSLRGGGQPQHF. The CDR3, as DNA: TGTGCCAGCAGTTTACGCGGGGGCGGTCAGCCCCAGCATTTT.